This T cell receptor (beta chain) was recorded in a study of blood T cell repertoires in COVID-19. Background on the study: Spain, Italy and the United States supplied samples that represented acute and convalescent COVID-19. Sample material is recorded as cDNA or gDNA derived from T cells, B-cell-depleted T cells, or PBMCs.

In Seattle, patients joined the study during active infection and were tracked longitudinally. Trimming shortened V by 4 bases and J by 7 bases, and 21 bases separated the two germline ends. CDR1 SGHRS and CDR2 YFSETQ come from the germline V gene. The CDR3 totals 17 residues. Source study methods: Reference gene primer amplification in the assay estimated nucleated cell counts. This table comes from immunoSEQ multiplex PCR, and its TCRdb copy is limited to in-frame clones, with some not included. The V and J calls and clone size are taken from that table; D and trimming were inferred from the DNA. The sample includes 250,000 or so clones, 92% of them seen just once.

The sequence was collected from a man between 25 and 39 years old with COVID-19, enrolled during active disease. Material for sequencing was peripheral blood. V usage is TRBV5-1 and J usage is TRBJ1-6; TRBD1 might be the D (6 bases). CDR3 protein: CASSNLQGPGPNSPLHF. CDR3 sequence (DNA): TGCGCCAGCAGCAACCTACAGGGTCCCGGTCCGAATTCACCCCTCCACTTT.